This is a list of T cell receptor beta chains from one sample in a study of CD8 T cells in ankylosing spondylitis. TCRdb independently ran MiXCR on the 5' RACE reads; one entry per CDR3 protein. Among some 100,000 distinct CDR3 sequences listed, about 9% were seen once. The sequenced sample consisted of blood, either unsorted or a sorted T cell fraction (not recorded which). The receptors originated from a male donor with ankylosing spondylitis. The CDR3 runs from the conserved cysteine through the conserved F or W. D genes are given only for firm matches. The size of a clone is reported for some rows only, either as once, few or many, or as a class for expanded clones.

size,D,J,V,length,DNA,CDR3
many,TRBD1,TRBJ1-1,TRBV28,17,TGTGCCAGCAGTCCCGCCGGGACAGGGTATGGGGACACTGAAGCTTTCTTT,CASSPAGTGYGDTEAFF
many,TRBD2,TRBJ2-7,TRBV2,18,TGTGCCAGCAGTGAACCTCCCCCCTCTAGCGGGAGTGCCTACGAGCAGTACTTC,CASSEPPPSSGSAYEQYF
many,NA,TRBJ2-2,TRBV7-9,14,TGTGCCAGCAGCCCCGGGACGGACACCGGGGAGCTGTTTTTT,CASSPGTDTGELFF
once,NA,TRBJ1-1,TRBV5-5,17,TGTGCCATCAGCCCTGGGCGGGGCGAATTGGGGGGGGCTGAAGCTTTCTTT,CAISPGRGELGGAEAFF
NA,NA,TRBJ2-1,TRBV29-1,13,TGCAGCGTTGGACAGCCGAATTACAATGAGCAGTTCTTC,CSVGQPNYNEQFF
many,NA,TRBJ1-2,TRBV4-2,14,TGTGCCAGCAGCCAGCCATCATCTAACTATGGCTACACCTTC,CASSQPSSNYGYTF
many,NA,TRBJ2-7,TRBV21-1,15,TGTGCCAGCACCCAAGGAGGGAGGTACGCCTACGAGCAGTACTTC,CASTQGGRYAYEQYF
many,NA,TRBJ2-6,TRBV27,16,TGTGCCAGCAGTTCGCCTACACTCTCTGGGGCCAACGTCCTGACTTTC,CASSSPTLSGANVLTF
many,NA,TRBJ2-1,TRBV7-9,14,TGTGCCAGCAGCCCTGGAGATCCCTACAATGAGCAGTTCTTC,CASSPGDPYNEQFF
NA,NA,TRBJ1-1,TRBV19,12,TGTGCCAGTAACATTGGCTTAACTGAAGCTTTCTTT,CASNIGLTEAFF